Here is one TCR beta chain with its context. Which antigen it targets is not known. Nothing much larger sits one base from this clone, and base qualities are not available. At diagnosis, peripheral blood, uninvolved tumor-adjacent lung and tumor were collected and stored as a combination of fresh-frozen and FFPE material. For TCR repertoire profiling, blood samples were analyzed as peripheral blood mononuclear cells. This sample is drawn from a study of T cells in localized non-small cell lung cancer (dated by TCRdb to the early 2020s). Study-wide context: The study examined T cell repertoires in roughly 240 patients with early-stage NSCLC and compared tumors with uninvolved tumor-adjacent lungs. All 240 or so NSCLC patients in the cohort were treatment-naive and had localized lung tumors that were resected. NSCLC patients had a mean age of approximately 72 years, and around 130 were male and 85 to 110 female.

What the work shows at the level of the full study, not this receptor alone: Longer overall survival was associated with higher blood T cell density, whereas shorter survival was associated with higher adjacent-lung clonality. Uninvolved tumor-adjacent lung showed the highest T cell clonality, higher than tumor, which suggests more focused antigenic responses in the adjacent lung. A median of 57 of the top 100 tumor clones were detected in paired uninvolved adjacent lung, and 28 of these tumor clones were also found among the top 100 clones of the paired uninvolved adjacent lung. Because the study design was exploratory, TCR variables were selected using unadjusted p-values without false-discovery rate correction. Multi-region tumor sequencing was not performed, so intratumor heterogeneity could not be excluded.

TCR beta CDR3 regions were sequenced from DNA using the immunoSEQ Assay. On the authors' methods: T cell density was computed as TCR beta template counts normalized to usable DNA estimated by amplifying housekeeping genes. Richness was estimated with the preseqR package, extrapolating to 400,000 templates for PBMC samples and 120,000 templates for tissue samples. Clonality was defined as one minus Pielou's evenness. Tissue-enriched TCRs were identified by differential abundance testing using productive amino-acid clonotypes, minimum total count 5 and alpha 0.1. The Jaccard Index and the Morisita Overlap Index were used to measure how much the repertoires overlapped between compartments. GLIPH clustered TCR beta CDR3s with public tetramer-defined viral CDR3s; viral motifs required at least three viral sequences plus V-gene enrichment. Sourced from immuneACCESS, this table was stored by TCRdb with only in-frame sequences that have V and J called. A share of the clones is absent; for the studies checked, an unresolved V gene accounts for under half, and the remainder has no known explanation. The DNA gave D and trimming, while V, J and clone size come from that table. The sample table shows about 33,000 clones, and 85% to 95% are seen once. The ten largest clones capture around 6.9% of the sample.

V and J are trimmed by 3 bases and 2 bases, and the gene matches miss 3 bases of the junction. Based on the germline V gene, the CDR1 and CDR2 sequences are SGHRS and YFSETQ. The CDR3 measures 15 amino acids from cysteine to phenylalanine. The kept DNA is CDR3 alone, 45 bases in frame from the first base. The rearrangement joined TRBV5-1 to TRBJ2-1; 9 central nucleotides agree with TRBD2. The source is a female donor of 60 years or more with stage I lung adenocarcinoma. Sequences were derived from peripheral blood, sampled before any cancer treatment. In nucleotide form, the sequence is TGCGCCAGCAGCTCGTTAGCGGGGGCCTACAATGAGCAGTTCTTC. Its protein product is CASSSLAGAYNEQFF.